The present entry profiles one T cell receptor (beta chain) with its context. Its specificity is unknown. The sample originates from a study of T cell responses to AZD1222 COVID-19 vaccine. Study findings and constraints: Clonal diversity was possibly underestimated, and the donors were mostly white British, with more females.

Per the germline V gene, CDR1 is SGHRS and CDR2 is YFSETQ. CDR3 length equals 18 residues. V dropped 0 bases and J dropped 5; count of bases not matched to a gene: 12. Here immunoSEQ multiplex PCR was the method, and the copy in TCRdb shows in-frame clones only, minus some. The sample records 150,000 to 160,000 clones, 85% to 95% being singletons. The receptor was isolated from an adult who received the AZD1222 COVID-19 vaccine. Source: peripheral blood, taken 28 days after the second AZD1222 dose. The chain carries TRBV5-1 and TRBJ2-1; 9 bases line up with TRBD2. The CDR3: CASSLDLASGVTHNEQFF. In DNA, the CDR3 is TGCGCCAGCAGCTTGGATTTGGCTAGCGGGGTGACCCACAATGAGCAGTTCTTC.